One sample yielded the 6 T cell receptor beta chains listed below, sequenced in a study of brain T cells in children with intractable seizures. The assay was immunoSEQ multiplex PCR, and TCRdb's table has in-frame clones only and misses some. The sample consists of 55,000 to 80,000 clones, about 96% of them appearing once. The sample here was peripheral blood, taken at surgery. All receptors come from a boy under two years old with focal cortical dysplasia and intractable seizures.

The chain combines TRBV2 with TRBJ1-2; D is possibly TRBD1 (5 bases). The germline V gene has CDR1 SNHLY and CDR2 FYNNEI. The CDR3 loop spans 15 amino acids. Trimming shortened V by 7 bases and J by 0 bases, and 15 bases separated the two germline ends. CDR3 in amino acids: CASMGGEVANYGYTF. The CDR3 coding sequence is TGTGCCAGCATGGGGGGGGAAGTTGCTAACTATGGCTACACCTTC.

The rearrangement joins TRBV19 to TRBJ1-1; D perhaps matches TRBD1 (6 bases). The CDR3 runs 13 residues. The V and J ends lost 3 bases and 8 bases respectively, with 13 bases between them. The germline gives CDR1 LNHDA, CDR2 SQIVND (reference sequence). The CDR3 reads CASSIGKDREAFF. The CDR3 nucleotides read TGTGCCAGTAGTATCGGGAAAGACAGGGAAGCTTTCTTT.

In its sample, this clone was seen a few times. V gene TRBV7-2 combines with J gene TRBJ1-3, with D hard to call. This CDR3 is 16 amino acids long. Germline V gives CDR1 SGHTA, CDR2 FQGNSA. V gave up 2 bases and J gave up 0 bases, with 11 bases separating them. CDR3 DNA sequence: TGTGCCAGCAGCTTAATGAGAGTCTTCTCTGGAAACACCATATATTTT. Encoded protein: CASSLMRVFSGNTIYF. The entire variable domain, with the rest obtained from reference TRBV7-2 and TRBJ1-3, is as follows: GAGVSQSPSNKVTEKGKDVELRCDPISGHTALYWYRQSLGQGLEFLIYFQGNSAPDKSGLPSDRFSAERTGGSVSTLTIQRTQQEDSAVYLCASSLMRVFSGNTIYFGEGSWLTVV.

The CDR3 nucleotides are TGTGCCAGCAGCTTGGCGGGAAGGGGGTGGACTGAAGCTTTCTTT. This gives the protein CASSLAGRGWTEAFF. The rearrangement uses TRBV5-4 and TRBJ1-1; tentatively, D is TRBD1 (6 bases). V shed 0 bases and J shed 5 bases, with 14 bases lying between them. Per germline, CDR1 SGHNT and CDR2 YYREEE (reference sequence). The CDR3 is 15 amino acids.

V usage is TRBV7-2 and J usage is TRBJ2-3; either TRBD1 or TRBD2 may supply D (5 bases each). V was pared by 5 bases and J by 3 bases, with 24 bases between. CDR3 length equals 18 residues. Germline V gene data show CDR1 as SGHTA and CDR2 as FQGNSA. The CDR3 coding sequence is TGTGCCAGCAGCCAAAGATCTCTGGCAGGGAGTAGGACAGATACGCAGTATTTT. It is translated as CASSQRSLAGSRTDTQYF. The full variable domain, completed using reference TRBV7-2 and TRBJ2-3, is GAGVSQSPSNKVTEKGKDVELRCDPISGHTALYWYRQSLGQGLEFLIYFQGNSAPDKSGLPSDRFSAERTGGSVSTLTIQRTQQEDSAVYLCASSQRSLAGSRTDTQYFGPGTRLTVL.

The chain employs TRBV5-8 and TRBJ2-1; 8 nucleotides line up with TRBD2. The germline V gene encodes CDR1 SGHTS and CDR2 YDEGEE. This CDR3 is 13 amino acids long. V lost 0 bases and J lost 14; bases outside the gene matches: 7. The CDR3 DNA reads TGTGCCAGCAGCTTGGGGAGCGGGGGTCTGGAGTTCTTC. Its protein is CASSLGSGGLEFF. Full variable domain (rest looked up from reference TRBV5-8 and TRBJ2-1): EAGVTQSPTHLIKTRGQQATLRCSPISGHTSVYWYQQALGLGLQFLLWYDEGEERNRGNFPPRFSGRQFPNYSSELNVNALELEDSALYLCASSLGSGGLEFFGPGTRLTVL.